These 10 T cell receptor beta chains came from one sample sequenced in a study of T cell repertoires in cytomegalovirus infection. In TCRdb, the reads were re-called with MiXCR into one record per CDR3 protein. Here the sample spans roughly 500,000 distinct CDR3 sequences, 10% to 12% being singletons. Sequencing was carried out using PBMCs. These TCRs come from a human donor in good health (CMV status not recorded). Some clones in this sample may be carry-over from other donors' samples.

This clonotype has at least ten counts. The CDR3 loop reads CASSREQERGNEQFF. The CDR3 region has the DNA TGCGCCAGCAGCCGCGAACAGGAGAGGGGCAATGAGCAGTTCTTC. The chain recombines TRBV4-1 with TRBJ2-1, with D perhaps given as TRBD1 or TRBD2 (5 bases each). CDR1 is MGHRA and CDR2 is YSYEKL in the germline V gene. The CDR3 totals 15 residues. Trimming left V 4 bases short and J 6 bases short, with 16 bases between.

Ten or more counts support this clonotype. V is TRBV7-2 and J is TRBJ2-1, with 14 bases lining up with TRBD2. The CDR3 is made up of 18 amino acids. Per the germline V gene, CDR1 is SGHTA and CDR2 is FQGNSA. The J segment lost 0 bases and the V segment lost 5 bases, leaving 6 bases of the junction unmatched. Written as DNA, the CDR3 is TGTGCCAGCAGCCCCCAGGGACTAGCGGGAGTCTCCTACAATGAGCAGTTCTTC. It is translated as CASSPQGLAGVSYNEQFF.

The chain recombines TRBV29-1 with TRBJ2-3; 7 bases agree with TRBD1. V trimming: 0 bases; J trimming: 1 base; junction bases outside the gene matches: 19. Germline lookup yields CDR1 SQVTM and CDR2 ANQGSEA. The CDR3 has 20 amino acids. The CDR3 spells CSVEDQTGLGWGTRTDTQYF. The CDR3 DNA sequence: TGCAGCGTTGAAGATCAGACAGGGCTAGGGTGGGGTACACGCACAGATACGCAGTATTTT.

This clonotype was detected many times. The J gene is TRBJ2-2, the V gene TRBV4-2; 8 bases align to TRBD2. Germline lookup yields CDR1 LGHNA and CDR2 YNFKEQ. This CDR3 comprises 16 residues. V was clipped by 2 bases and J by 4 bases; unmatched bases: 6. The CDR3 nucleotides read TGTGCCAGCAGCCAATTGACTAGCGCGGCCACCGGGGAGCTGTTTTTT. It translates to CASSQLTSAATGELFF.

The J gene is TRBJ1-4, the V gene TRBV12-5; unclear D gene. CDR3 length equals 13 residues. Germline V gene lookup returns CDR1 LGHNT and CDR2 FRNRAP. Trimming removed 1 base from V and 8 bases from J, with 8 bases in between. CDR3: CASGLEAVEKLFF. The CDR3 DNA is TGTGCTAGTGGTTTGGAGGCAGTAGAAAAACTGTTTTTT.

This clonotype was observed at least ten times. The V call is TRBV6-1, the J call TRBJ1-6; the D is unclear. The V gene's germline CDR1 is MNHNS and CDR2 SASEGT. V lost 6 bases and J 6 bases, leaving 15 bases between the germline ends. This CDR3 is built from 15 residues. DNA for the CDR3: TGTGCCAGCAGGCGGACTTGGAACCCTAATTCACCCCTCCACTTT. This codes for CASRRTWNPNSPLHF.

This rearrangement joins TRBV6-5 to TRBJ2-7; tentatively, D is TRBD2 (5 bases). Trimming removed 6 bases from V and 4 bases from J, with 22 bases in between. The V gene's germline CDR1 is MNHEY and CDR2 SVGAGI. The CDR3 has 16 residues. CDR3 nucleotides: TGTGCCAGCAGCCATACACGAAGCGGTCGGAATTACGAGCAGTACTTC. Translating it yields CASSHTRSGRNYEQYF.

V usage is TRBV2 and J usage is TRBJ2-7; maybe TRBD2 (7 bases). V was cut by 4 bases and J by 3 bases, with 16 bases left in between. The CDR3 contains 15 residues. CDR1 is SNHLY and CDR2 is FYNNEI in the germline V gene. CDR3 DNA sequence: TGTGCCAGCAGTGGGGAGGGGGGAATAGGCTACGAGCAGTACTTC. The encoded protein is CASSGEGGIGYEQYF.

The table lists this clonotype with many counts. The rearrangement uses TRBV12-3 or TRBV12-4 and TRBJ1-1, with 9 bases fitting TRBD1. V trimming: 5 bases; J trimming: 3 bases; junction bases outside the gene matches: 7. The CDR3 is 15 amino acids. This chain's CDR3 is CASSIYRGLDTEAFF. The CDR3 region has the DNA TGTGCCAGCAGTATTTACAGGGGGCTGGACACTGAAGCTTTCTTT.

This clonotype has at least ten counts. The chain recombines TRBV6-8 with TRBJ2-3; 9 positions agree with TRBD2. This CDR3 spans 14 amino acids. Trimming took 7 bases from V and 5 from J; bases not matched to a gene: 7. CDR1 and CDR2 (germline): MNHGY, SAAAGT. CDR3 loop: CASTLAAGGDTQYF. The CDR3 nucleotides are TGTGCCAGCACCCTAGCAGCGGGGGGAGATACGCAGTATTTT.